Listed below are T cell receptor beta chains from one sample, sequenced in a study of blood T cell repertoires in COVID-19. This table comes from immunoSEQ multiplex PCR, and its TCRdb copy is limited to in-frame clones, with some not included. The sample consists of some 150,000 clones, roughly 84% of them appearing once. Input material: PBMCs or T cells enriched from blood (not recorded which). These receptor sequences come from a man in his fifties or sixties who had recovered from COVID-19. Each CDR3 is given with its conserved first and last residue. A D gene is named only where the DNA matches it firmly. Rows give clone size only sometimes, using once, few, many, or a class for an expanded clone.

TRBV6-5	-	-	TRBJ2-6	TGTGCCAGCAGTTACTCGAGCTCTGGGGCCAACGTCCTGACTTTC	CASSYSSSGANVLTF
TRBV7-2	-	-	TRBJ1-3	TGTGCCAGCAGCCTTAAGTCGGGAGATGGAAACACCATATATTTT	CASSLKSGDGNTIYF
TRBV5-1	-	-	TRBJ2-7	TGCGCCAGCAGCTTGGCCAGCTCCTACGAGCAGTACTTC	CASSLASSYEQYF
TRBV4-1	TRBD2	-	TRBJ2-1	TGCGCCAGCAGCCAAGATCAGTTTAGGACTAGCGGGGACCTATACAATGAGCAGTTCTTC	CASSQDQFRTSGDLYNEQFF
TRBV2	TRBD2	-	TRBJ2-5	TGTGCCAGCGGGGGAGCGGGGGTACCGGGGACCCAGTACTTC	CASGGAGVPGTQYF
TRBV25-1	-	-	TRBJ2-2	TGTGCCAGCAGTGAATTAGTGCTAACCGGGAACACCGGGGAGCTGTTTTTT	CASSELVLTGNTGELFF
TRBV7-6	-	-	TRBJ1-6	TGTGCCAGCAGCTTAACGAGCTCCTATAATTCACCCCTCCACTTT	CASSLTSSYNSPLHF
TRBV7-4	-	once	TRBJ1-2	TGTGCCAGCAGCTTAGCAGCCCGCAAGGATCCGACCGCTAGCTATGGCTACACCTTC	CASSLAARKDPTASYGYTF
TRBV12-3/TRBV12-4	-	-	TRBJ1-2	TGTGCCAGCAGTTCTCGGTATGGCTACACCTTC	CASSSRYGYTF
TRBV3-1/TRBV3-2	-	once	TRBJ2-5	TGTGCCAGCAGAGACACCGGGGGAGGAGAGACCCAGTACTTC	CASRDTGGGETQYF
TRBV6-2/TRBV6-3	TRBD1	-	TRBJ1-5	TGTGCCAGCAGCTCCCCGGGACAGGGCCCGCTCCCAAATCAGCCCCAGCATTTT	CASSSPGQGPLPNQPQHF
TRBV5-5	-	-	TRBJ1-2	TGTGCCAGCAGCACCGGGGGGGGGCACTATGGCTACACCTTC	CASSTGGGHYGYTF
TRBV5-4	-	-	TRBJ2-7	TGTGCCAGCAGCTCCGATGGGGGGGCAACCTACGAGCAGTACTTC	CASSSDGGATYEQYF
TRBV7-3	-	-	TRBJ1-2	TGTGCCAGCAGCTCCCGCCCCGGGACATCCGTCTATGGCTACACCTTC	CASSSRPGTSVYGYTF
TRBV4-1	TRBD1	once	TRBJ2-3	TGCGCCAGCAGCCAAGCTCCAGGGGGCATTTCCACAGATGGAACGCAGTATTTT	CASSQAPGGISTDGTQYF
TRBV3-1/TRBV3-2	TRBD1	-	TRBJ2-5	TGTGCCAGCAGCCAAGATAAGACAGGGAAACAAGAGACCCAGTACTTC	CASSQDKTGKQETQYF
TRBV4-1	-	once	TRBJ1-4	TGCGCCAGCAGCCTCCTCCCAACATCTACTAATGAAAAACTGTTTTTT	CASSLLPTSTNEKLFF
TRBV7-2	-	-	TRBJ2-1	TGTGCCAGCAGAAATGACAGAACCTACAATGAGCAGTTCTTC	CASRNDRTYNEQFF
TRBV6-5	-	-	TRBJ1-1	TGTGCCAGCAGCGATAGAACAGAAAACACTGAAGCTTTCTTT	CASSDRTENTEAFF
TRBV27	-	-	TRBJ1-1	TGTGCCAGCAGTTTAGGGACCGGGGGGGGAGCTTTCTTT	CASSLGTGGGAFF
TRBV3-1/TRBV3-2	-	-	TRBJ1-1	TGTGCCACTAAAAGGGGACTGATGGGCACTGAAGCTTTCTTT	CATKRGLMGTEAFF
TRBV28	TRBD1	-	TRBJ1-5	TGTGCCAGTAAGACAGGGGGCGATCAGCCCCAGCATTTT	CASKTGGDQPQHF
TRBV5-1	-	once	TRBJ1-4	TGCGCCAGCAGCTTGGCAGGGGCTAGTGCAACTAATGAAAAACTGTTTTTT	CASSLAGASATNEKLFF
TRBV14	-	-	TRBJ1-4	TGTGCCAGCAGCCAAGACCCTGGTGAAGCGGGATTTGAAAAACTGTTTTTT	CASSQDPGEAGFEKLFF
TRBV27	-	few	TRBJ2-3	TGTGCCAGCAGTTTAGACTACTACACAGATACGCAGTATTTT	CASSLDYYTDTQYF
TRBV6-1	TRBD1	-	TRBJ1-2	TGTGCCAGCAGTGTGGGATACGGACAGGGAGGTTATGGCTACACCTTC	CASSVGYGQGGYGYTF
TRBV7-9	TRBD1	once	TRBJ2-5	TGTGCCAGCAGTCAAGACAGGGGGCATCGGGAGACCCAGTACTTC	CASSQDRGHRETQYF
TRBV7-3	-	-	TRBJ1-1	TGTGCCAGCAGCTTAGCAGCCGGGGGGCGCAACACTGAAGCTTTCTTT	CASSLAAGGRNTEAFF
TRBV5-1	-	few	TRBJ2-5	TGCGCCAGCAGCCGAGAAAGCCAAGAGACCCAGTACTTC	CASSRESQETQYF
TRBV15	TRBD2	-	TRBJ2-3	TGTGCCACCAGCAGAGTCGGTAGCGGGGTCACAGATACGCAGTATTTT	CATSRVGSGVTDTQYF
TRBV19	-	-	TRBJ1-1	TGTGCCAGTAGTATCGGCAGGGCAGTGAACACTGAAGCTTTCTTT	CASSIGRAVNTEAFF
TRBV30	-	-	TRBJ1-1	TGTGCCTGGAGTGGAGGGAACGGGAGGACCCTTATAAACACTGAAGCTTTCTTT	CAWSGGNGRTLINTEAFF
TRBV4-2	TRBD2	few	TRBJ2-3	TGTGCCAGCAGCCAAGATTGGGGAGGGAGTAGCACAGATACGCAGTATTTT	CASSQDWGGSSTDTQYF
TRBV5-1	TRBD1	-	TRBJ2-4	TGCGCCAGCCGACAGGGTTCAGACATTCAGTACTTC	CASRQGSDIQYF
TRBV5-4	-	-	TRBJ1-2	TGTGCCAGCAGCAGCTCGGGACACTCTAACTATGGCTACACCTTC	CASSSSGHSNYGYTF
TRBV19	TRBD1	once	TRBJ1-2	TGTGCCAGTAGTACTACAGGGGGCGATGGCTACACCTTC	CASSTTGGDGYTF
TRBV25-1	TRBD1	-	TRBJ1-5	TGTGCCAGCAGTGATTCCAGGGAAGGGGGCCAGCCCCAGCATTTT	CASSDSREGGQPQHF
TRBV5-1	-	-	TRBJ1-4	TGCGCCAGCAGCCAACAAGACAGGAGTAATGAAAAACTGTTTTTT	CASSQQDRSNEKLFF
TRBV2	-	-	TRBJ1-5	TGTGCCAGCAGTGATCCTTTCAATCAGCCCCAGCATTTT	CASSDPFNQPQHF
TRBV12-3/TRBV12-4	-	-	TRBJ1-2	TGTGCCAGCAGTCTTAGAAGTTATGGCTACACCTTC	CASSLRSYGYTF
TRBV5-1	-	once	TRBJ1-5	TGCGCCAGCAGCTACGGGGCGGGGGAGCCCCAGCATTTT	CASSYGAGEPQHF
TRBV5-6	-	-	TRBJ2-5	TGTGCCAGCAGCTTGTGGGGACTTATAGAGACCCAGTACTTC	CASSLWGLIETQYF
TRBV19	-	once	TRBJ2-2	TGTGCCAGTAGCCTAATGGGCCGTTCTGCCGGGGAGCTGTTTTTT	CASSLMGRSAGELFF
TRBV12-5	-	-	TRBJ1-5	TGTGCTAGTAGCACCGGTCTGGAGCAGCCCCAGCATTTT	CASSTGLEQPQHF
TRBV6-5	TRBD1	-	TRBJ2-1	TGTGCCAGCAGTTATGACAGGGGAACTTACAATGAGCAGTTCTTC	CASSYDRGTYNEQFF
TRBV18	TRBD1	-	TRBJ1-6	TGTGCCAGCTCACCGTCCCGGGACAGGGTTTCACCCCTCCACTTT	CASSPSRDRVSPLHF
TRBV3-1/TRBV3-2	TRBD1	-	TRBJ1-1	TGTGCCAGCAGCCGTCCCCGGAGACAGGGGGCCACTGAAGCTTTCTTT	CASSRPRRQGATEAFF
TRBV3-1/TRBV3-2	TRBD1	-	TRBJ1-2	TGTGCCAGCAGCCAGGGTCGGGACAGCAACTATGGCTACACCTTC	CASSQGRDSNYGYTF
TRBV6-4	-	once	TRBJ1-2	TGTGCCAGCAGTCCCACAGGGTTGTATGGCTACACCTTC	CASSPTGLYGYTF
TRBV5-5	TRBD1	-	TRBJ1-1	TGTGCCAGCAGCTGGACAGGGGGTAAGGACACTGAAGCTTTCTTT	CASSWTGGKDTEAFF
TRBV2	TRBD2	-	TRBJ2-7	TGTGCCAGCAGTGCCGGGACTAAGGGGCAGGAGGGAATATACGAGCAGTACTTC	CASSAGTKGQEGIYEQYF
TRBV19	TRBD1	-	TRBJ1-1	TGTGCCAGTAGTATGGGACAGTTGAACACTGAAGCTTTCTTT	CASSMGQLNTEAFF
TRBV11-2	-	-	TRBJ1-2	TGTGCCAGCAGCTTAGATGAGGGACACCAACCCAATGGCTACACCTTC	CASSLDEGHQPNGYTF
TRBV5-1	-	-	TRBJ2-7	TGCGCCAGCAGCTTGGTACGTCAGTCCCTCTACGAGCAGTACTTC	CASSLVRQSLYEQYF
TRBV9	-	-	TRBJ2-5	TGTGCCAGCAGCGCCCTCGGGCTAGCGCAAGAGACCCAGTACTTC	CASSALGLAQETQYF
TRBV11-2	TRBD2	-	TRBJ2-7	TGTGCCAGCAGCTTAGTTCGTGGACTAGCGGGGAGACCCTACGAGCAGTACTTC	CASSLVRGLAGRPYEQYF
TRBV5-1	TRBD2	-	TRBJ2-2	TGCGCCAGCAGCTTGGCCCGCTTCGCTAGCGGGGGCCGGGACACCGGGGAGCTGTTTTTT	CASSLARFASGGRDTGELFF
TRBV2	-	-	TRBJ1-5	TGTGCCAGCAGTTTCACAGGGTTCGGGCAGCCCCAGCATTTT	CASSFTGFGQPQHF
TRBV28	TRBD1	-	TRBJ1-5	TGTGCCAGCAGTCTACTAGACAGGGCCCAGCCCCAGCATTTT	CASSLLDRAQPQHF